This paragraph covers one T cell receptor beta chain sequence. This entry comes from a study of CD8+CD57+ T cells in acquired aplastic anemia. Germline V gene sequence: CDR1 SQVTM, CDR2 ANQGSEA. V lost 2 bases, J lost 3 bases, and 7 bases lay in between. This CDR3 is built from 12 residues. CDR3 and TCR beta VDJ profiling relied on genomic DNA as the template. TCRdb recomputed calls from the reads with MiXCR, one row per CDR3 protein. The data contain 75,000 to 100,000 distinct CDR3 sequences, 55% to 70% of them seen just once; the ten biggest clones take up over 55%. Patients chosen for sequencing had CD8+CD57+ cells that had expanded, as shown by flow cytometry.

The sequencing sample was made of sorted CD4+, CD8+, or CD8+CD57+ T cells (not recorded which) from PBMCs. This receptor was identified in a human donor with aplastic anemia. V and J are TRBV29-1 and TRBJ1-1; D is undetermined. DNA of the CDR3: TGCAGCGTTGAAAGGGAGTACACTGAAGCTTTCTTT. Its protein product is CSVEREYTEAFF.